This record looks at one TCR beta chain sequence and its context. Co-plated with approximately 200,000 CFSE-labeled responder cells were approximately 200,000 irradiated, violet-dye-labeled stimulator cells. Sorting was performed after the reaction on proliferating CFSE-low CD3+CD4+ and CD3+CD8+ responders. This CDR3 is built from 16 residues. The V gene's germline CDR1 is LGHNA and CDR2 YNFKEQ. The V end was cut by 1 base, the J end by 6 bases, with 16 bases between. This entry comes from a study of graft-versus-host responses after intestinal transplantation. Study background: Anti-thymocyte globulin induction preceded two to three years of tacrolimus and steroid maintenance in all recipients.

Regarding the study as a whole: The highest levels of circulating GvH clones went along with early declines in HvG clones after transplant. Some GvH clones were seen earlier in gut or blood, suggesting intestinal origin.

Profiling relied on immunoSEQ multiplex PCR, and the TCRdb table lists in-frame clones only, not all of them. Of about 14,000 clones in the sample, about a third were seen once. This TCR came from a human patient who received an intestinal transplant. The rearrangement uses TRBV4-2 and TRBJ1-5; D may be TRBD1 (6 bases). Material: alloreactive CD8+ T cells from a mixed lymphocyte reaction culture, obtained before intestinal transplant. Documented subset: CFSE-low proliferating T cells sorted from approximately six-day pre-transplant mixed lymphocyte reaction (GvH or HvG direction). The CDR3 nucleotides are TGTGCCAGCAGCCAAGGGGCCTCGGGCAGGGGTCAGCCCCAGCATTTT. Encoded protein: CASSQGASGRGQPQHF.